Listed below are T cell receptor beta chains from one sample, sequenced in a study of T cell responses to AZD1222 COVID-19 vaccine. This table comes from immunoSEQ multiplex PCR, and its TCRdb copy is limited to in-frame clones, with some not included. The sample has some 120,000 clones, about 92% seen once. Source: peripheral blood, taken on day 0 of AZD1222 vaccination. The receptors were gathered from an adult in good health. The CDR3 runs from the conserved cysteine through the conserved F or W. The order of the fields is V gene, J gene, D gene, clone size, CDR3 protein, CDR3 DNA. The D gene is left open where the match is weak. Clone size is not always given. Where it is, it says once, few, many or a class for expanded clones.

v_gene: TRBV7-9
j_gene: TRBJ2-5
d_gene: .
abundance: .
CDR3aa: CASSPTRQDQETQYF
CDR3nt: TGTGCCAGCAGTCCGACCCGACAGGACCAAGAGACCCAGTACTTC

v_gene: TRBV5-1
j_gene: TRBJ1-2
d_gene: TRBD1
abundance: .
CDR3aa: CASSRQGEGYTF
CDR3nt: TGCGCCAGCAGCCGGCAGGGGGAAGGCTACACCTTC

v_gene: TRBV19
j_gene: TRBJ2-1
d_gene: TRBD2
abundance: .
CDR3aa: CASRQIPGLAGKNGNEQFF
CDR3nt: TGTGCCAGTAGGCAAATACCGGGACTAGCGGGAAAAAACGGGAATGAGCAGTTCTTC

v_gene: TRBV5-4
j_gene: TRBJ2-2
d_gene: .
abundance: .
CDR3aa: CASQKGGVVAGELFF
CDR3nt: TGTGCCAGTCAGAAAGGAGGGGTAGTCGCCGGGGAGCTGTTTTTT

v_gene: TRBV3-1/TRBV3-2
j_gene: TRBJ2-4
d_gene: .
abundance: .
CDR3aa: CASSQRGHIAKNIQYF
CDR3nt: TGTGCCAGCAGCCAACGGGGCCACATAGCCAAAAACATTCAGTACTTC

v_gene: TRBV3-1/TRBV3-2
j_gene: TRBJ2-2
d_gene: .
abundance: once
CDR3aa: CASSRGTQNTGELFF
CDR3nt: TGTGCCAGCTCAAGGGGCACACAGAACACCGGGGAGCTGTTTTTT

v_gene: TRBV18
j_gene: TRBJ1-5
d_gene: .
abundance: .
CDR3aa: CASSRGDSNQPQHF
CDR3nt: TGTGCCAGCTCACGGGGAGACAGCAATCAGCCCCAGCATTTT

v_gene: TRBV11-2
j_gene: TRBJ2-7
d_gene: .
abundance: .
CDR3aa: CASSLNSGASKRNEQYF
CDR3nt: TGTGCCAGCAGCTTAAATTCCGGCGCTAGTAAAAGGAACGAGCAGTACTTC

v_gene: TRBV27
j_gene: TRBJ2-1
d_gene: TRBD2
abundance: .
CDR3aa: CASSSSGSNYEQFF
CDR3nt: TGTGCCAGCAGTTCTAGCGGGAGTAACTATGAGCAGTTCTTC

v_gene: TRBV3-1/TRBV3-2
j_gene: TRBJ1-6
d_gene: .
abundance: .
CDR3aa: CASSQESPRVSPLHF
CDR3nt: TGTGCCAGCAGCCAAGAAAGTCCCCGGGTTTCACCCCTCCACTTT

v_gene: TRBV9
j_gene: TRBJ1-6
d_gene: TRBD1
abundance: .
CDR3aa: CASSVGGTGSSPLHF
CDR3nt: TGTGCCAGCAGCGTAGGAGGGACAGGAAGTTCACCCCTCCACTTT

v_gene: TRBV20-1
j_gene: TRBJ2-1
d_gene: .
abundance: .
CDR3aa: CSAGSYDEQFF
CDR3nt: TGCAGTGCTGGGTCGTACGATGAGCAGTTCTTC

v_gene: TRBV27
j_gene: TRBJ1-2
d_gene: TRBD1
abundance: .
CDR3aa: CASRDLNRGAYGYTF
CDR3nt: TGTGCCAGCAGGGACTTAAACAGGGGGGCCTATGGCTACACCTTC

v_gene: TRBV7-8
j_gene: TRBJ1-1
d_gene: .
abundance: .
CDR3aa: CASSGGGTEAFF
CDR3nt: TGTGCCAGCAGCGGAGGGGGCACTGAAGCTTTCTTT

v_gene: TRBV7-2
j_gene: TRBJ2-5
d_gene: .
abundance: .
CDR3aa: CASSSIKGTQYF
CDR3nt: TGTGCCAGCAGCTCCATAAAGGGGACCCAGTACTTC